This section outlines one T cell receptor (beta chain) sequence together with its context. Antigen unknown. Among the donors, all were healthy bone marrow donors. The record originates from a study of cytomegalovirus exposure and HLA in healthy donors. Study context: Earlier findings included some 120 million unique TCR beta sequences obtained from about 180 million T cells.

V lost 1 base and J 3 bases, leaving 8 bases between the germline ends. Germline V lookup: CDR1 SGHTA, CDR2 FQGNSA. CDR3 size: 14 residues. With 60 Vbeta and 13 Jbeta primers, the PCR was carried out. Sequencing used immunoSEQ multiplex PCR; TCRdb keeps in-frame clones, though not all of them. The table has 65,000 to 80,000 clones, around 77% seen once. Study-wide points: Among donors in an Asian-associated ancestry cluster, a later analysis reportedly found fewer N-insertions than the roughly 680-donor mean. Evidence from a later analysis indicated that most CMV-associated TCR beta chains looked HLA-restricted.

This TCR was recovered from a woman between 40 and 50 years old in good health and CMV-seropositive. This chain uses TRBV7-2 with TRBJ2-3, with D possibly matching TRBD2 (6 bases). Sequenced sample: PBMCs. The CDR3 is CASSLVGRTDTQYF. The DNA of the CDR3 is TGTGCCAGCAGCTTAGTCGGGAGAACAGATACGCAGTATTTT.